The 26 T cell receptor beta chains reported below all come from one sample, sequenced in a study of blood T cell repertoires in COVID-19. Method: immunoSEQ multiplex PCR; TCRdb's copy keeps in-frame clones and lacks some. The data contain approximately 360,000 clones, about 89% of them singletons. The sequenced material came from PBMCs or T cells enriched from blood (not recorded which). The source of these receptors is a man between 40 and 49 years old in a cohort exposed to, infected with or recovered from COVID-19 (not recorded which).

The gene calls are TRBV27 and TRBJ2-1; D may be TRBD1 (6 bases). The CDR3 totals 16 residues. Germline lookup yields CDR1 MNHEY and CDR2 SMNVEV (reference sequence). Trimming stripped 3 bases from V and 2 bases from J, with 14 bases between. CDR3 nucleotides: TGTGCCAGCAGTTTTGCCCGGACAGCCACCTACAATGAGCAGTTCTTC. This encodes CASSFARTATYNEQFF.

The CDR3 protein is CAWSRLGPTEAFF. CDR3 DNA sequence: TGTGCCTGGAGTAGGCTTGGGCCCACTGAAGCTTTCTTT. The V gene is TRBV30, the J gene TRBJ1-1; D uncertain. The CDR3 length is 13 residues. Germline V gene sequence: CDR1 GTSNPN, CDR2 SVGIG (reference sequence). Trimming shortened V by 2 bases and J by 4 bases, and 11 bases separated the two germline ends.

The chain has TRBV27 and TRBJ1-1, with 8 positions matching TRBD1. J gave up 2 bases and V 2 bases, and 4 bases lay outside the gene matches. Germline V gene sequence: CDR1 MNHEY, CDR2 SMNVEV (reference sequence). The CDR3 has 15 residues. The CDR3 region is CASSLRRGRNTEAFF. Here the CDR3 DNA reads TGTGCCAGCAGTTTACGCAGGGGGCGAAACACTGAAGCTTTCTTT.

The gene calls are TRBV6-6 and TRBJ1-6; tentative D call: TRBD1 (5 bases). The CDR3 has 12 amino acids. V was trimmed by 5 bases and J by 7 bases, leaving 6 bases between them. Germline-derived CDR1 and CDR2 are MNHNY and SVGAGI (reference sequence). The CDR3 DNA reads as TGTGCCAGCAGTAGACAGAATTCACCCCTCCACTTT. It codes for CASSRQNSPLHF.

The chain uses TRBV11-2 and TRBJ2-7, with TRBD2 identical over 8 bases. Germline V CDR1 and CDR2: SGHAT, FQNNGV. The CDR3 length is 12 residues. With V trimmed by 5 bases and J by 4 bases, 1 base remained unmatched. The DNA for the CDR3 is TGTGCCAGCAGCGTAGCGGGATACGAGCAGTACTTC. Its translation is CASSVAGYEQYF.

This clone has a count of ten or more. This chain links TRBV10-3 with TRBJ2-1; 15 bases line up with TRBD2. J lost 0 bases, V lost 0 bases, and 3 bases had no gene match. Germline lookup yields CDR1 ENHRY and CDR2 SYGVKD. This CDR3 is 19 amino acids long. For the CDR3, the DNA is TGTGCCATCAGTGAGTCCAGGACTAGCGGGAGGGGCTCCTACAATGAGCAGTTCTTC. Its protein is CAISESRTSGRGSYNEQFF.

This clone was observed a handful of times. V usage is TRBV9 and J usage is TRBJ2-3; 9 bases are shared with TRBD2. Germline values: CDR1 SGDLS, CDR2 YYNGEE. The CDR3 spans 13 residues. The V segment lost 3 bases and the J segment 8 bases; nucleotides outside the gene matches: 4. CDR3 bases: TGTGCCAGCAGCGCCCTGACTAGCGGTACGCAGTATTTT. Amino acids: CASSALTSGTQYF.

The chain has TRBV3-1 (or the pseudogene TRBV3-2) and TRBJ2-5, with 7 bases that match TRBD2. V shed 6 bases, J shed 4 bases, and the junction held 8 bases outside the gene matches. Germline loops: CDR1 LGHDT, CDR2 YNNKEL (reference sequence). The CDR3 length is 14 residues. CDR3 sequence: CASRPLASGETQYF. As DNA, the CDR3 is TGTGCCAGCAGACCACTAGCGTCCGGAGAGACCCAGTACTTC.

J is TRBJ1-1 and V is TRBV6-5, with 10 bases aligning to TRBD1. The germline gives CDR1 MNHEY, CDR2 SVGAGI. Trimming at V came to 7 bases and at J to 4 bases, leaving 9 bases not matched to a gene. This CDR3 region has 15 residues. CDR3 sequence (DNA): TGTGCCAGCACCTCCGGGACAGGGGTCATCACTGAAGCTTTCTTT. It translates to CASTSGTGVITEAFF.

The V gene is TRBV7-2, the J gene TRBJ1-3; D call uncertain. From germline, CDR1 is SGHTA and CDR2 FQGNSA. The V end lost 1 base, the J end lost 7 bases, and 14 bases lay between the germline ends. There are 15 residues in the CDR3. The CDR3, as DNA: TGTGCCAGCAGCTTAGGGCCCCTTGGCGGGAACACCATATATTTT. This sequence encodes CASSLGPLGGNTIYF.

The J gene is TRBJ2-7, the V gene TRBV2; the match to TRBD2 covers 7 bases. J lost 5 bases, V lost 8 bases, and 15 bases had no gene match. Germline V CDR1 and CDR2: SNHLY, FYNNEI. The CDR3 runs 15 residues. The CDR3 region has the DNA TGTGCCAGCCTCCGATGGGGGGAGGGCCCCAACGAGCAGTACTTC. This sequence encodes CASLRWGEGPNEQYF.

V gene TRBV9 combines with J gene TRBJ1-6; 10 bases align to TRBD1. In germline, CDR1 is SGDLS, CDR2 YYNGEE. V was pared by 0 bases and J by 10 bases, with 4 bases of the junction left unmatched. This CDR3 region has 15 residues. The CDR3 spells CASSVVDRGQSPLHF. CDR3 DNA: TGTGCCAGCAGCGTAGTCGACAGGGGGCAGTCACCCCTCCACTTT.

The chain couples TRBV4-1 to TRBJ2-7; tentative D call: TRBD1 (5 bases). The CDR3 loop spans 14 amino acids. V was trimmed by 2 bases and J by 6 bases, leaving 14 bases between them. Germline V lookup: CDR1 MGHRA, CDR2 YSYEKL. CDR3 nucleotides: TGCGCCAGCAGCCAATTAGCAGGGCGACGCGAGCAGTACTTC. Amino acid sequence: CASSQLAGRREQYF.

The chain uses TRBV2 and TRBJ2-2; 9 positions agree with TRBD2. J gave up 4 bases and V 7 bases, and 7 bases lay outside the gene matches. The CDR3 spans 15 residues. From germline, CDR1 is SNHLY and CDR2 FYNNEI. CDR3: CASNRPAGGTGELFF. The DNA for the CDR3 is TGTGCCAGCAATCGGCCAGCGGGAGGCACCGGGGAGCTGTTTTTT.

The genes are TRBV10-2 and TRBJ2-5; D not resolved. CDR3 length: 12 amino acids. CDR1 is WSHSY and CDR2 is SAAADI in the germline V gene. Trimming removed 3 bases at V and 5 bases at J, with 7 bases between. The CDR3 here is CASSESGETQYF. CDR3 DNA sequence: TGCGCCAGCAGTGAAAGTGGCGAGACCCAGTACTTC.

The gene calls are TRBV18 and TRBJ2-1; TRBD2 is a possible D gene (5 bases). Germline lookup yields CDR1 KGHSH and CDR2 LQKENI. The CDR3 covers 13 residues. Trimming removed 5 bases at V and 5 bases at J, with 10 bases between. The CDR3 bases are TGTGCCAGCTCAACCGGGATCCACAATGAGCAGTTCTTC. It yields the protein CASSTGIHNEQFF.

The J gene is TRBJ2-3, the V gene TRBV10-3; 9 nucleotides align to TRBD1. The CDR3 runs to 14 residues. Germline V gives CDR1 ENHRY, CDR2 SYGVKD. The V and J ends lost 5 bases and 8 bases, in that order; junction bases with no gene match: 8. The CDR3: CAISMDRGRGTQYF. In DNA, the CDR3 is TGTGCCATCAGTATGGACAGGGGAAGGGGTACGCAGTATTTT.

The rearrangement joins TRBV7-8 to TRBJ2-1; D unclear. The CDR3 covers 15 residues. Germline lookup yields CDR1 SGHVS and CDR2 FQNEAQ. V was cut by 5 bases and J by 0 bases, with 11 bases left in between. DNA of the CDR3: TGTGCCAGCAGCGCGGCGGTCTTCTCCTACAATGAGCAGTTCTTC. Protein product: CASSAAVFSYNEQFF.

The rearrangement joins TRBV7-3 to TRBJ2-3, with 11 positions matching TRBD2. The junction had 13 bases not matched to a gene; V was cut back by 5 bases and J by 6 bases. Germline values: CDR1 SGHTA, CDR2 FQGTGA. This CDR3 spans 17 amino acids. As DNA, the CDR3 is TGTGCCAGCAGCCCAGAGTCGACTAGCGGGGTCAGGGATACGCAGTATTTT. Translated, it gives CASSPESTSGVRDTQYF.

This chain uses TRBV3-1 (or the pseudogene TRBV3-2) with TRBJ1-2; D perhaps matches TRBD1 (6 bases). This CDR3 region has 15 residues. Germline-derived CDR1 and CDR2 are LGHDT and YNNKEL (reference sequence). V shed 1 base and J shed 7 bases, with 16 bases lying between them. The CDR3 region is CASSQGAGAPGGYTF. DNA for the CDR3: TGTGCCAGCAGCCAAGGCGCGGGGGCCCCTGGTGGCTACACCTTC.

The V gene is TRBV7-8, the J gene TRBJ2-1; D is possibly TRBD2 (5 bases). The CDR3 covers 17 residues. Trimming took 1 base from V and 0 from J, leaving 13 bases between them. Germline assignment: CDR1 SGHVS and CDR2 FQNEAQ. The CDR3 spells CASSLGVMGSSYNEQFF. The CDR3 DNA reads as TGTGCCAGCAGCTTAGGGGTTATGGGGAGCTCCTACAATGAGCAGTTCTTC. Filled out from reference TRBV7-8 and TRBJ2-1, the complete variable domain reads GAGVSQSPRYKVAKRGQDVALRCDPISGHVSLFWYQQALGQGPEFLTYFQNEAQLDKSGLPSDRFFAERPEGSVSTLKIQRTQQEDSAVYLCASSLGVMGSSYNEQFFGPGTRLTVL.

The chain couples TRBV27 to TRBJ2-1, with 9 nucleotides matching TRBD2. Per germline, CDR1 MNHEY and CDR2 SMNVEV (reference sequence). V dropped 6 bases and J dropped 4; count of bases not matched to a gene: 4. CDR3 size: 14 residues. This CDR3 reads CASRTSGPYNEQFF. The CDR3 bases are TGTGCCAGCAGGACTAGCGGTCCTTACAATGAGCAGTTCTTC.

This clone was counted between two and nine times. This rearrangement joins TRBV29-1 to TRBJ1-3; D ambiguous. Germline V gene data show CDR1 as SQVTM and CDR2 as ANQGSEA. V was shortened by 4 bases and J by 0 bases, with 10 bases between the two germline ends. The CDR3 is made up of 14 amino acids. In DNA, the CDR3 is TGCAGCGTTGGAGAACAGATCTCTGGAAACACCATATATTTT. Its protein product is CSVGEQISGNTIYF.

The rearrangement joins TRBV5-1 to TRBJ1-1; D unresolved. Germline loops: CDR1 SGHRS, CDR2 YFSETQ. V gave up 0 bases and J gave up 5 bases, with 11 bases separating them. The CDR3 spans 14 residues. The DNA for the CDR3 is TGCGCCAGCAGCTTGGAAGACGGGATTACTGAAGCTTTCTTT. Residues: CASSLEDGITEAFF.

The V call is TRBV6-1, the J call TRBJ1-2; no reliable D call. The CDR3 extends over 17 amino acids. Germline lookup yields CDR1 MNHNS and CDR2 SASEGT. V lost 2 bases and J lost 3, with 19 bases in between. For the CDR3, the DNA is TGTGCCAGCAGTGAAAAGCCCCCGGGGAGCACTTACTATGGCTACACCTTC. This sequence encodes CASSEKPPGSTYYGYTF.

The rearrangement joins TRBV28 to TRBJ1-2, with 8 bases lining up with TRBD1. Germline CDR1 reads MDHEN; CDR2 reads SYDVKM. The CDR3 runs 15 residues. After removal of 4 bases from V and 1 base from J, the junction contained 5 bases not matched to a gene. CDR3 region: CASSSGGQGNYGYTF. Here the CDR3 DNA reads TGTGCCAGCAGTTCGGGAGGACAGGGTAACTATGGCTACACCTTC.